Below, 5 T cell receptor beta chains from the same sample are listed, as sequenced in a study of long-term antiretroviral therapy in people with HIV. The run of the v3.0 immunoSEQ assay was at survey level. Only in-frame clones appear in the TCRdb table, and some are missing; sequencing was by immunoSEQ multiplex PCR. The sample lists tens of thousands of clones, approximately 85% seen once, with about 7.7% in the top ten. Sequencing was performed on unsorted PBMCs, taken 3 years after starting antiretroviral therapy. The source is a man in his forties or fifties with HIV.

CDR3 sequence reads: CASSYSPQDGYTF. The CDR3 DNA reads as TGTGCCAGCAGTTACTCTCCACAGGACGGCTACACCTTC. The rearrangement links TRBV6-5 to TRBJ1-2; D possibly corresponds to TRBD1 (5 bases). This CDR3 has 13 residues. In germline, CDR1 is MNHEY, CDR2 SVGAGI. The V end was cut by 0 bases, the J end by 8 bases, with 10 bases between.

The gene calls are TRBV7-8 and TRBJ2-2; 10 bases match TRBD1. The germline V gene encodes CDR1 SGHVS and CDR2 FQNEAQ. The ends lost 4 bases at V and 5 bases at J; junction bases unmatched: 4. The CDR3 is 15 residues long. This chain's CDR3 is CASSWDRGYTGELFF. In DNA, the CDR3 is TGTGCCAGCAGCTGGGACAGGGGATATACCGGGGAGCTGTTTTTT.

The chain recombines TRBV27 with TRBJ2-7; D may match TRBD1 or TRBD2 (5 bases each). The V gene's germline CDR1 is MNHEY and CDR2 SMNVEV (reference sequence). Trimming cost V 4 bases and J 3 bases, with 13 bases left between them. The CDR3 extends over 14 amino acids. CDR3 in amino acids: CASSSRDRFYEQYF. The CDR3 nucleotides are TGTGCCAGCAGTTCCCGGGACCGATTCTACGAGCAGTACTTC.

This sequence joins TRBV5-1 and TRBJ2-1, with 8 bases identical to TRBD2. Looked up from germline, CDR1 is SGHRS and CDR2 is YFSETQ. There are 21 residues in the CDR3. V was pared by 1 base and J by 0 bases, with 18 bases of the junction left unmatched. CDR3 DNA sequence: TGCGCCAGCAGCTTGACGGGTCAGCGGGAGTTCTCCATACCCTCCTACAATGAGCAGTTCTTC. It codes for CASSLTGQREFSIPSYNEQFF.

The chain is built from TRBV7-8 and TRBJ2-1; TRBD2 matches 10 bases. The CDR3 runs 17 residues. CDR1 is SGHVS, CDR2 FQNEAQ, per germline. J gave up 4 bases and V 5 bases, and 11 bases lay outside the gene matches. CDR3 amino acids: CASSHYGSAGGYNEQFF. In DNA, the CDR3 is TGTGCCAGCAGCCATTATGGGTCAGCGGGGGGGTACAATGAGCAGTTCTTC.